The 26 T cell receptor beta chains below were found in one sample sequenced in a study of tissue T cells after allogeneic stem cell transplantation (dated by TCRdb to 2021 to 2024). The label giving this sample's time point can be read as: recipient (host-origin) PBMCs collected before allo-HCT. Libraries were constructed by the immunoSEQ multiplex PCR assay. What TCRdb holds here is the immuneACCESS table cut down to in-frame rearrangements. Part of the clones is not present; checked against another copy, under half of the missing clones reflect an unresolved V gene, and the others are unexplained. This sample lists over 25,000 clones; 85% were detected once. The top ten clones comprise 3% to 4% of the sample. The sequences come from blood, collected before transplantation. These receptors were obtained from a woman aged 18-55 years who later had graft-versus-host disease after an allogeneic stem cell transplant.

This chain uses TRBV6-2 or TRBV6-3 with TRBJ1-1, with D unclear. Germline assignment: CDR1 MNHEY and CDR2 SVGEGT. Trimming took 5 bases from V and 0 from J, leaving 10 bases between them. This CDR3 region has 14 residues. CDR3 in amino acids: CASSTLWVNTEAFF. Here the CDR3 DNA reads TGTGCCAGCAGTACCCTGTGGGTGAACACTGAAGCTTTCTTT.

This clone has only one observation. J is TRBJ1-1 and V is TRBV30; possibly TRBD1 for D (5 bases). Germline V gene sequence: CDR1 GTSNPN, CDR2 SVGIG (reference sequence). V dropped 2 bases and J dropped 6 bases, with 7 bases sitting between them. This CDR3 spans 11 amino acids. In DNA form, the CDR3 reads TGTGCCTGGAGTCCCAGGGCTGAAGCTTTCTTT. Residues: CAWSPRAEAFF.

The CDR3 sequence: CASSIWDRNYGYTF. CDR3 sequence (DNA): TGTGCCAGTAGTATCTGGGACAGGAACTATGGCTACACCTTC. V gene TRBV19 combines with J gene TRBJ1-2, with 8 bases fitting TRBD1. After removal of 3 bases from V and 2 bases from J, the junction contained 2 bases not matched to a gene. Germline CDR1 is LNHDA and CDR2 is SQIVND (reference sequence). The CDR3 consists of 14 residues.

The CDR3 sequence: CASSPERSNQPQHF. The CDR3 DNA sequence: TGTGCCAGCAGTCCCGAAAGGAGCAATCAGCCCCAGCATTTT. This chain connects TRBV27 to TRBJ1-5; unclear D gene. Germline CDR1 is MNHEY and CDR2 is SMNVEV (reference sequence). Trimming pared 5 bases from V and 1 base from J, leaving 9 bases between. CDR3 length equals 14 residues.

V and J are TRBV7-9 and TRBJ1-1; D is unclear. The CDR3 is 14 amino acids. Trimming removed 5 bases from V and 1 base from J, with 11 bases in between. Germline V CDR1 and CDR2: SEHNR, FQNEAQ (reference sequence). CDR3 nucleotides: TGTGCCAGCAGCCCGGTTGGCAGGAACACTGAAGCTTTCTTT. This sequence encodes CASSPVGRNTEAFF. Complete variable domain (other parts from reference TRBV7-9 and TRBJ1-1): DTGVSQNPRHKITKRGQNVTFRCDPISEHNRLYWYRQTLGQGPEFLTYFQNEAQLEKSRLLSDRFSAERPKGSFSTLEIQRTEQGDSAMYLCASSPVGRNTEAFFGQGTRLTVV.

This clone has just a few counts. The chain is built from TRBV7-3 and TRBJ1-5; TRBD1 might be the D (5 bases). This CDR3 contains 14 residues. Germline CDR1 SGHTA, CDR2 FQGTGA. The germline V and J ends were trimmed by 5 bases and 0 bases, with 8 bases remaining between them. CDR3 in amino acids: CASSTGLSNQPQHF. CDR3 nucleotide sequence: TGTGCCAGCAGCACAGGCCTTAGCAATCAGCCCCAGCATTTT.

The chain recombines TRBV10-3 with TRBJ2-1, with D possibly TRBD2 on 6 matching bases. CDR3 length: 13 amino acids. Per the germline V gene, CDR1 is ENHRY and CDR2 is SYGVKD. Trimming took off 7 bases at V and 8 bases at J, with 15 bases between the two ends. The DNA for the CDR3 is TGTGCCATCAAGTCCGGGGGTAGGGATGAGCAGTTCTTC. This codes for CAIKSGGRDEQFF.

The V gene is TRBV4-1, the J gene TRBJ1-6; no definite D call. This CDR3 has 16 amino acids. Trimming pared 4 bases from V and 0 bases from J, leaving 10 bases between. Germline-derived CDR1 and CDR2 are MGHRA and YSYEKL. This CDR3 reads CASSPWTSSYNSPLHF. CDR3 coding DNA: TGCGCCAGCAGCCCGTGGACGAGCTCCTATAATTCACCCCTCCACTTT.

This chain links TRBV6-4 with TRBJ2-3; TRBD1 matches 8 bases. Germline V lookup: CDR1 MRHNA, CDR2 SNTAGT. V was pared by 0 bases and J by 2 bases, with 1 base of the junction left unmatched. The CDR3 consists of 15 residues. The DNA for the CDR3 is TGTGCCAGCAGTGACTCGACAGGGGCCACAGATACGCAGTATTTT. Its protein is CASSDSTGATDTQYF.

The chain carries TRBV14 and TRBJ1-1; weak D call: TRBD1 (6 bases). Germline CDR1 reads SGHDN; CDR2 reads FVKESK. The CDR3 totals 16 residues. V was clipped by 2 bases and J by 6 bases, with 19 bases between them. CDR3 coding DNA: TGTGCCAGCAGCCAATTTATTAACAGGGAGGGCGCTGAAGCTTTCTTT. Amino acids: CASSQFINREGAEAFF.

The rearrangement uses TRBV5-6 and TRBJ1-1; D is uncertain. This CDR3 spans 13 amino acids. The V gene's germline CDR1 is SGHDT and CDR2 YYEEEE. V lost 4 bases to trimming and J lost 2 bases, with 9 bases between them. CDR3 loop: CASSIQINTEAFF. Here the CDR3 DNA reads TGTGCCAGCAGCATACAGATAAACACTGAAGCTTTCTTT.

The V call is TRBV19, the J call TRBJ1-1; D might be TRBD1 (6 bases). The CDR3 is made up of 16 amino acids. V was cut by 2 bases and J by 1 base, with 14 bases left in between. Germline loops: CDR1 LNHDA, CDR2 SQIVND (reference sequence). CDR3: CASSIIGGQTNTEAFF. DNA of the CDR3: TGTGCCAGTAGTATAATCGGAGGACAGACGAACACTGAAGCTTTCTTT.

V gene TRBV2 combines with J gene TRBJ2-3; 7 bases are a match to TRBD1. CDR1 SNHLY and CDR2 FYNNEI come from the germline V gene. CDR3 length: 14 residues. V shed 5 bases and J 1 base; nucleotides not matched to a gene: 3. The CDR3 is CASSLDRGTDTQYF. In DNA form, the CDR3 reads TGTGCCAGCAGTCTAGACAGGGGCACAGATACGCAGTATTTT.

The V and J genes are TRBV7-2 and TRBJ2-3, with 7 bases that match TRBD1. Germline V gene sequence: CDR1 SGHTA, CDR2 FQGNSA. This CDR3 is 15 amino acids long. The ends lost 3 bases at V and 2 bases at J; junction bases unmatched: 5. The CDR3 protein is CASSFNRGYTDTQYF. CDR3 coding DNA: TGTGCCAGCAGCTTTAACAGGGGATACACAGATACGCAGTATTTT.

This chain uses TRBV18 with TRBJ2-1; 12 bases agree with TRBD2. This CDR3 contains 16 residues. V lost 3 bases, J lost 7 bases, and 7 bases stayed unmatched. The V gene's germline CDR1 is KGHSH and CDR2 LQKENI. The CDR3 DNA is TGTGCCAGCTCACCGACCGGGACTAGCGGGTCAAATGAGCAGTTCTTC. It yields the protein CASSPTGTSGSNEQFF.

This rearrangement joins TRBV10-3 to TRBJ2-1; D may correspond to TRBD1 or TRBD2 (5 bases each). The CDR3 consists of 14 residues. Germline CDR1 and CDR2: ENHRY and SYGVKD. The V end was cut by 6 bases, the J end by 5 bases, with 14 bases between. The CDR3 sequence: CAISPPGRHNEQFF. Here the CDR3 DNA reads TGTGCCATCAGCCCCCCGGGGCGTCACAATGAGCAGTTCTTC.

With respect to this clone: Relative to the germline gene, one junction end is altered; a read error may explain this. The V and J genes are TRBV7-7 and TRBJ2-3; D remains ambiguous. The length of the CDR3 is 15 residues. Germline CDR1 SSHAT, CDR2 FNYEAQ (reference sequence). This chain's CDR3 is CASSLGVTDGDTQYF. The CDR3 coding sequence is TGTGCTAGCAGCTTAGGAGTAACAGATGGAGATACGCAGTATTTT.

The CDR3 reads CASSYRTGANTGELFF. DNA for the CDR3: TGTGCCAGTAGTTATAGGACAGGGGCCAACACCGGGGAGCTGTTTTTT. V usage is TRBV19 and J usage is TRBJ2-2, with 9 bases identical to TRBD1. The CDR3 loop spans 16 amino acids. The trim removed 5 bases at V and 2 bases at J, leaving 6 bases unmatched. Germline assignment: CDR1 LNHDA and CDR2 SQIVND (reference sequence).

The genes are TRBV28 and TRBJ1-2, with TRBD1 matching 9 bases. The V gene end was trimmed by 3 bases and the J gene end by 3 bases; junction bases not matched to a gene: 2. Germline lookup yields CDR1 MDHEN and CDR2 SYDVKM. The length of the CDR3 is 14 residues. The CDR3 region is CASSFGTGYYGYTF. The CDR3 DNA reads as TGTGCCAGCAGTTTTGGGACAGGGTACTATGGCTACACCTTC.

On this clone: The sample holds other DNA sequences that translate to the same CDR3. V gene TRBV11-2 combines with J gene TRBJ2-3; possible D gene TRBD2, 5 bases. The CDR3 totals 15 residues. V dropped 2 bases and J dropped 2 bases, with 11 bases sitting between them. Germline V CDR1 and CDR2: SGHAT, FQNNGV. Written as DNA, the CDR3 is TGTGCCAGCAGCTTAAGCGGTGAAGTCACAGATACGCAGTATTTT. Protein product: CASSLSGEVTDTQYF.

This chain joins TRBV6-2 or TRBV6-3 and TRBJ2-7; D is possibly TRBD2 (5 bases). This CDR3 has 17 amino acids. Trimming removed 0 bases from V and 3 bases from J, with 18 bases in between. Germline V gene data show CDR1 as MNHEY and CDR2 as SVGEGT. CDR3 sequence (DNA): TGTGCCAGCAGTTACTCGGTAAGACGGGGTGAGAGCTACGAGCAGTACTTC. This encodes CASSYSVRRGESYEQYF.

The chain's CDR3 is CASETGDSEYGYTF. As DNA, the CDR3 is TGTGCCAGCGAGACGGGGGACAGTGAATATGGCTACACCTTC. The chain combines TRBV28 with TRBJ1-2; TRBD1 matches at 7 bases. The CDR3 extends over 14 amino acids. Germline lookup yields CDR1 MDHEN and CDR2 SYDVKM. With V trimmed by 8 bases and J by 5 bases, 11 bases remained unmatched.

The V and J genes are TRBV4-2 and TRBJ2-5, with 12 bases matching TRBD2. This CDR3 has 16 residues. After removal of 4 bases from V and 2 bases from J, the junction contained 5 bases not matched to a gene. CDR1 is LGHNA and CDR2 is YNFKEQ in the germline V gene. The CDR3, as DNA: TGTGCCAGCAGCCCTCTAGCGGGGGGGAAGCAAGAGACCCAGTACTTC. Translating gives CASSPLAGGKQETQYF.

The chain has TRBV19 and TRBJ2-2, with 11 bases matching TRBD2. Per germline, CDR1 LNHDA and CDR2 SQIVND (reference sequence). The trim removed 5 bases at V and 6 bases at J, leaving 17 bases unmatched. This CDR3 is built from 19 residues. CDR3 loop: CASSPPTVPGLAAAGELFF. CDR3 DNA sequence: TGTGCCAGTAGTCCGCCGACAGTCCCGGGACTAGCGGCAGCCGGGGAGCTGTTTTTT.

This clone was seen a single time. The chain recombines TRBV2 with TRBJ1-4; the match to TRBD1 covers 9 bases. This CDR3 is built from 12 residues. Germline V gene data show CDR1 as SNHLY and CDR2 as FYNNEI. V lost 4 bases to trimming and J lost 15 bases; unmatched junction nucleotides: 6. CDR3 sequence reads: CASSVSDRGVFF. CDR3 coding DNA: TGTGCCAGCAGTGTCTCCGACAGGGGGGTGTTTTTT.

The chain links TRBV29-1 to TRBJ1-3; D not certain. This CDR3 has 13 residues. V lost 6 bases, J lost 0 bases, and 9 bases lay in between. Germline CDR1 SQVTM, CDR2 ANQGSEA. The CDR3 loop reads CSVTGLSGNTIYF. The CDR3 DNA sequence: TGCAGCGTGACCGGCCTCTCTGGAAACACCATATATTTT.